This T cell receptor (beta chain) was sequenced in a study of STAT5B mutations in CD4+ large granular lymphocyte leukemia. Measured with immunoSEQ multiplex PCR; TCRdb has only the in-frame clones, and not every one. In the table there are approximately 41,000 clones, almost 85% of which are singletons. What was sequenced was CD4+ T cells from blood buffy coats. The receptor was derived from a human donor in good health.

CDR3 sequence (DNA): TGTGCCAGCAGCCAAGATGGGACGGGAGGTGAGCAGTTCTTC. It encodes CASSQDGTGGEQFF. The V and J genes are TRBV4-2 and TRBJ2-1; 7 bases agree with TRBD2. The CDR3 is 14 residues long. The germline V gene encodes CDR1 LGHNA and CDR2 YNFKEQ. Trimming took 0 bases from V and 9 from J; bases not matched to a gene: 5.